Presented here are 21 T cell receptor beta chains from one specimen sequenced in a study of T-cell memory formation after mild COVID-19. One entry per CDR3 protein results from TCRdb running MiXCR on the 5' RACE reads. The table has roughly 250,000 distinct CDR3 sequences, about a sixth seen once; the top ten hold 22%. Sequencing input: PBMCs or a T cell subset sorted from them (not recorded which). These receptors came from a man in his late teens or twenties who had mild COVID-19 (a few samples of this study predate the infection). Cell type and time point are not known.

This clonotype occurred a few times. V and J are TRBV9 and TRBJ2-3; either TRBD1 or TRBD2 may supply D (6 bases each). The CDR3 totals 14 residues. V was clipped by 3 bases and J by 5 bases, with 13 bases between them. Germline CDR1 reads SGDLS; CDR2 reads YYNGEE. CDR3 DNA sequence: TGTGCCAGCAGCGGTTGGGGGGCCGGAGATACGCAGTATTTT. Translated: CASSGWGAGDTQYF.

This clonotype has just a few counts. The chain couples TRBV6-1 to TRBJ2-2; 8 nucleotides align to TRBD1. V was pared by 2 bases and J by 6 bases, with 2 bases of the junction left unmatched. In germline, CDR1 is MNHNS, CDR2 SASEGT. The CDR3 has 14 residues. CDR3: CASSELRGPGELFF. CDR3 coding DNA: TGTGCCAGCAGTGAACTCAGGGGGCCCGGGGAGCTGTTTTTT.

The chain couples TRBV5-1 to TRBJ1-2; D is possibly TRBD1 (5 bases). The V end lost 6 bases, the J end lost 4 bases, and 28 bases lay between the germline ends. Germline V gives CDR1 SGHRS, CDR2 YFSETQ. The CDR3 has 18 amino acids. DNA for the CDR3: TGCGCCAGCAAGAGAAGTGCTGGGGGATGGGCGCTTGGCTATGGCTACACCTTC. Its translation: CASKRSAGGWALGYGYTF.

V is TRBV29-1 and J is TRBJ1-2, with D tentatively TRBD1 (5 bases). The CDR3 runs to 14 residues. Germline values: CDR1 SQVTM, CDR2 ANQGSEA. Trimming removed 3 bases from V and 2 bases from J, with 13 bases in between. CDR3 sequence reads: CSVEWIGGNYGYTF. CDR3 nucleotide sequence: TGCAGCGTTGAGTGGATTGGGGGAAACTATGGCTACACCTTC.

This clonotype was observed a few times. The chain uses TRBV4-1 and TRBJ1-2; no clear D. This CDR3 region has 15 residues. The germline gives CDR1 MGHRA, CDR2 YSYEKL. V lost 0 bases and J lost 7, with 15 bases in between. The CDR3 region is CASSQEWSGGSGYTF. CDR3 bases: TGCGCCAGCAGCCAAGAGTGGTCAGGAGGTAGTGGCTACACCTTC.

In this sample, this clonotype turned up many times. This sequence joins TRBV11-2 and TRBJ2-2; D unresolved. CDR3 length: 12 amino acids. Trimming removed 5 bases at V and 3 bases at J, with 4 bases between. CDR1 is SGHAT and CDR2 is FQNNGV in the germline V gene. The CDR3: CASSPYTGELFF. In nucleotides, the CDR3 is TGTGCCAGCAGCCCCTACACCGGGGAGCTGTTTTTT.

This clonotype was counted only a few times. The V gene is TRBV28, the J gene TRBJ2-5, with a possible D match to TRBD1 (5 bases). The germline V gene has CDR1 MDHEN and CDR2 SYDVKM. This CDR3 spans 16 amino acids. V gave up 3 bases and J gave up 4 bases, with 18 bases separating them. CDR3: CASSLDWWGGGETQYF. The CDR3 bases are TGTGCCAGCAGTTTGGATTGGTGGGGCGGCGGAGAGACCCAGTACTTC. Full variable domain (remainder filled in from reference TRBV28 and TRBJ2-5): DVKVTQSSRYLVKRTGEKVFLECVQDMDHENMFWYRQDPGLGLRLIYFSYDVKMKEKGDIPEGYSVSREKKERFSLILESASTNQTSMYLCASSLDWWGGGETQYFGPGTRLLVL.

The chain combines TRBV2 with TRBJ2-5, with unresolved D. CDR1 SNHLY and CDR2 FYNNEI come from the germline V gene. The CDR3 length is 12 residues. V was clipped by 4 bases and J by 2 bases, with 5 bases between them. The CDR3 here is CASSVSQETQYF. DNA for the CDR3: TGTGCCAGCAGTGTTTCACAAGAGACCCAGTACTTC.

The chain combines TRBV4-2 with TRBJ1-2; D perhaps matches TRBD1 (5 bases). Germline V gives CDR1 LGHNA, CDR2 YNFKEQ. With 1 base removed from V and 4 bases from J, the gap between germline ends came to 13 bases. This CDR3 spans 15 amino acids. In DNA form, the CDR3 reads TGTGCCAGCAGCCAAGGAGAAGACAGAGCCTATGGCTACACCTTC. Amino acid sequence: CASSQGEDRAYGYTF.

This chain links TRBV5-4 with TRBJ2-1; D might be TRBD1 (5 bases). The germline V gene has CDR1 SGHNT and CDR2 YYREEE (reference sequence). The CDR3 is 12 amino acids. The V end lost 3 bases, the J end lost 8 bases, and 9 bases lay between the germline ends. In DNA form, the CDR3 reads TGTGCCAGCAGCTCCCCCAGGGATGAGCAGTTCTTC. Protein: CASSSPRDEQFF.

V gene TRBV29-1 combines with J gene TRBJ1-2, with a tentative D call TRBD1 (5 bases). Trimming left V 4 bases short and J 8 bases short, with 20 bases between. There are 14 residues in the CDR3. Germline lookup yields CDR1 SQVTM and CDR2 ANQGSEA. The CDR3 DNA reads TGCAGCGTTGTCGAGGGGACGGCCGGTGTGGGCTACACCTTC. Protein sequence: CSVVEGTAGVGYTF.

This chain joins TRBV15 and TRBJ2-7; no clear D gene. Germline V lookup: CDR1 LNHNV, CDR2 YYDKDF (reference sequence). The CDR3 extends over 11 amino acids. The CDR3 DNA follows: TGTGGCCTTAACAAGGGCTACGAGCAGTACTTC. It yields the protein CGLNKGYEQYF.

This chain uses TRBV28 with TRBJ2-3, with a tentative D call TRBD1 (5 bases). The CDR3 is 16 residues long. The germline CDR1 and CDR2 sequences are MDHEN and SYDVKM. V was cut by 2 bases and J by 6 bases, with 18 bases left in between. Here the CDR3 reads CASSLIARARGDTQYF. The CDR3 bases are TGTGCCAGCAGTTTAATAGCCCGAGCTAGGGGTGATACGCAGTATTTT.

V gene TRBV7-2 combines with J gene TRBJ1-3; weak D call: TRBD1 (5 bases). CDR1 is SGHTA and CDR2 is FQGNSA in the germline V gene. This CDR3 region has 16 residues. The V and J ends lost 1 base and 3 bases respectively, with 13 bases between them. The CDR3 is CASSLEAPGFGNTIYF. In DNA, the CDR3 is TGTGCCAGCAGCTTAGAGGCTCCAGGGTTTGGAAACACCATATATTTT.

The V and J genes are TRBV29-1 and TRBJ1-5; no clear D. CDR3 size: 12 residues. The V and J ends lost 0 bases and 7 bases respectively, with 7 bases between them. The germline gives CDR1 SQVTM, CDR2 ANQGSEA. The CDR3: CSVEDPGQPQHF. In DNA, the CDR3 is TGCAGCGTTGAAGATCCGGGCCAGCCCCAGCATTTT. The full variable domain, with the rest looked up from reference TRBV29-1 and TRBJ1-5, is SAVISQKPSRDICQRGTSLTIQCQVDSQVTMMFWYRQQPGQSLTLIATANQGSEATYESGFVIDKFPISRPNLTFSTLTVSNMSPEDSSIYLCSVEDPGQPQHFGDGTRLSIL.

This clonotype was counted between two and nine times. The gene calls are TRBV5-6 and TRBJ2-3; 12 bases agree with TRBD2. Germline V gene sequence: CDR1 SGHDT, CDR2 YYEEEE. The CDR3 has 16 amino acids. V shed 5 bases and J 5 bases; nucleotides not matched to a gene: 9. The CDR3 region has the DNA TGTGCCAGCAGTGGCCTAGCGGGGGGGCGGGGAGATACGCAGTATTTT. Protein product: CASSGLAGGRGDTQYF.

V gene TRBV6-6 combines with J gene TRBJ2-7; D is possibly TRBD1 (5 bases). The CDR3 is 12 residues long. CDR1 and CDR2 (germline): MNHNY, SVGAGI (reference sequence). V lost 2 bases and J 7 bases, leaving 9 bases between the germline ends. The CDR3 sequence: CASSYGAREQYF. The CDR3 bases are TGTGCCAGCAGTTACGGGGCTCGGGAGCAGTACTTC.

This clonotype was detected a few times. Here the CDR3 reads CASSQEGRENTGELFF. The DNA for the CDR3 is TGTGCCAGCAGCCAAGAAGGGAGGGAGAACACCGGGGAGCTGTTTTTT. The chain carries TRBV4-2 and TRBJ2-2, with TRBD2 matching over 7 bases. Germline-derived CDR1 and CDR2 are LGHNA and YNFKEQ. V trimming: 0 bases; J trimming: 1 base; junction bases outside the gene matches: 2. This CDR3 is built from 16 residues.

V and J are TRBV7-3 and TRBJ2-3, with 9 bases that match TRBD2. The CDR3 contains 16 residues. Trimming removed 0 bases from V and 4 bases from J; junction bases left unmatched: 5. The germline CDR1 and CDR2 sequences are SGHTA and FQGTGA. The CDR3 here is CASSLTAGGLADTQYF. CDR3 DNA sequence: TGTGCCAGCAGCTTAACAGCGGGAGGTCTTGCAGATACGCAGTATTTT.

The chain is built from TRBV4-1 and TRBJ1-5, with D tentatively TRBD1 (5 bases). There are 15 residues in the CDR3. V shed 4 bases and J shed 0 bases, with 10 bases lying between them. The germline V gene encodes CDR1 MGHRA and CDR2 YSYEKL. The CDR3 loop is CASSPTVNSNQPQHF. In DNA, the CDR3 is TGCGCCAGCAGCCCGACAGTAAATAGCAATCAGCCCCAGCATTTT.

The J gene is TRBJ1-4, the V gene TRBV4-3, with 8 nucleotides matching TRBD1. Germline trimming cut 0 bases from V and 14 bases from J; bases unmatched to any gene: 8. The germline gives CDR1 LGHNA, CDR2 YSLEER. This CDR3 region has 14 residues. The chain's CDR3 is CASSQDAVAGGLFF. The CDR3 region has the DNA TGCGCCAGCAGCCAAGATGCGGTGGCAGGGGGCCTGTTTTTT.